This T cell receptor (beta chain) was found in a study of cytomegalovirus exposure and HLA in healthy donors. Study summary: Drawn from HLA-typed donors, roughly 87 million unique TCRs were held in an early data release. Study-wide points: A prior analysis recorded that most TCR beta V segments were productive about 87% or about 30% of the time. Versus the approximately 700-donor mean, an Asian-associated ancestry cluster reportedly showed fewer N-insertions in a later analysis.

This clone was seen a few times. What it recognizes is unknown. Germline CDR1 reads SGHTA; CDR2 reads FQGNSA. The CDR3 length is 15 residues. V dropped 6 bases and J dropped 2; count of bases not matched to a gene: 9. With 60 Vbeta and 13 Jbeta primers, the PCR was carried out. Clones were read by immunoSEQ multiplex PCR, and TCRdb kept only the in-frame ones, dropping some. The sample has about 180,000 clones, about three quarters seen once. V gene TRBV7-2 combines with J gene TRBJ2-7; 8 bases align to TRBD2. Sequencing input: PBMCs. This receptor was taken from a female donor in good health and CMV-seronegative. This CDR3 is CASRSPGGRAYEQYF. In DNA, the CDR3 is TGTGCCAGCAGAAGTCCGGGGGGGAGGGCCTACGAGCAGTACTTC.